The 17 T cell receptor beta chains below were found in one sample sequenced in a study of cytomegalovirus exposure and HLA in healthy donors. The PCR ran on 60 Vbeta and 13 Jbeta primers. Sequencing was performed with immunoSEQ multiplex PCR; in TCRdb, only in-frame clones are kept and a portion is missing. This sample yields about 180,000 clones, of which around 85% are seen a single time; 1% belongs to the top ten. The source material was PBMCs. The receptor source for this set is a boy aged 2 to 10 in good health and CMV-seronegative.

This chain uses TRBV6-1 with TRBJ1-1; possibly TRBD1 for D (5 bases). Germline loops: CDR1 MNHNS, CDR2 SASEGT. The germline V and J ends were trimmed by 6 bases and 1 base, with 12 bases remaining between them. CDR3 length: 14 residues. CDR3 bases: TGTGCCAGCAGAGCGGGGCCTAAGAACACTGAAGCTTTCTTT. Protein: CASRAGPKNTEAFF.

CDR3 in DNA: TGCGCCACTCAGGGGAGACACGAGCAGTACTTC. Protein: CATQGRHEQYF. The chain joins TRBV23-1 to TRBJ2-7, with D possibly matching TRBD1 (6 bases). TRBV23-1 carries the ORF label, with uncertain function. V was shortened by 10 bases and J by 5 bases, with 12 bases between the two germline ends. CDR3 size: 11 residues.

This clone was observed a handful of times. The chain employs TRBV6-4 and TRBJ2-3; 9 bases are a match to TRBD2. CDR1 is MRHNA, CDR2 SNTAGT, per germline. Trimming removed 4 bases from V and 4 bases from J; junction bases left unmatched: 6. CDR3 length: 15 residues. CDR3 region: CASSAASGTPDTQYF. In DNA, the CDR3 is TGTGCCAGCAGTGCGGCTAGCGGGACCCCAGATACGCAGTATTTT.

V usage is TRBV7-2 and J usage is TRBJ1-2, with D perhaps matching TRBD1 (5 bases). This CDR3 contains 14 residues. V lost 4 bases and J lost 6, with 15 bases in between. Germline V gene sequence: CDR1 SGHTA, CDR2 FQGNSA. The CDR3 loop reads CASSSQTEPDGYTF. The CDR3, as DNA: TGTGCCAGCAGCTCCCAGACAGAGCCAGATGGCTACACCTTC.

The chain employs TRBV5-4 and TRBJ1-2; a possible D gene is TRBD1 (6 bases). Germline loops: CDR1 SGHNT, CDR2 YYREEE (reference sequence). CDR3 length equals 14 residues. V lost 0 bases and J lost 3, with 9 bases in between. The CDR3 nucleotides read TGTGCCAGCAGCTTGGAACAGGGCTACTATGGCTACACCTTC. This sequence encodes CASSLEQGYYGYTF.

The gene calls are TRBV28 and TRBJ1-2; possibly TRBD1 for D (5 bases). CDR3 length equals 13 residues. Germline V gene lookup returns CDR1 MDHEN and CDR2 SYDVKM. DNA of the CDR3: TGTGCATGCGAAGGGGCAGCTAGCTATGGCTACACCTTC. Translating it yields CACEGAASYGYTF.

The genes are TRBV21-1 and TRBJ2-7; TRBD1 is the table's D call and was not checked against the DNA. TRBV21-1 is termed a pseudogene. The CDR3 sequence is 13 residues long. The CDR3 DNA follows: TGTGCCAGCACGACAGGGCCCCCCGGGGAGCAGTACTTC. This translates into CASTTGPPGEQYF.

The chain links TRBV6-5 to TRBJ1-1, with 8 bases lining up with TRBD1. Losses at the gene ends were 6 bases for V and 5 bases for J; bases not matched to a gene: 2. Germline V gene data show CDR1 as MNHEY and CDR2 as SVGAGI. The CDR3 contains 12 residues. As DNA, the CDR3 is TGTGCCAGCAGGCGGACAGGGACTGAAGCTTTCTTT. Its translation is CASRRTGTEAFF.

The chain uses TRBV2 and TRBJ2-7; tentative D call: TRBD1 (5 bases). The CDR3 is made up of 13 amino acids. V was clipped by 3 bases and J by 6 bases, with 12 bases between them. Germline CDR1 is SNHLY and CDR2 is FYNNEI. CDR3 loop: CASSEAGPGEQYV. The CDR3 DNA sequence: TGTGCCAGCAGTGAGGCAGGGCCAGGCGAGCAGTACGTC.

This chain uses TRBV2 with TRBJ1-5, with 7 bases matching TRBD1. This CDR3 spans 15 amino acids. Unmatched junction bases numbered 11, after V lost 6 bases and J lost 6 bases. The V gene's germline CDR1 is SNHLY and CDR2 FYNNEI. This chain's CDR3 is CASSPLGDSIQPQHF. As DNA, the CDR3 is TGTGCCAGCAGCCCCCTGGGGGACAGTATTCAGCCCCAGCATTTT. Using reference TRBV2 and TRBJ1-5 for the parts outside the CDR3, the full variable domain is EPEVTQTPSHQVTQMGQEVILRCVPISNHLYFYWYRQILGQKVEFLVSFYNNEISEKSEIFDDQFSVERPDGSNFTLKIRSTKLEDSAMYFCASSPLGDSIQPQHFGDGTRLSIL.

The chain joins TRBV19 to TRBJ2-1, with TRBD2 identical over 11 bases. Germline V gene data show CDR1 as LNHDA and CDR2 as SQIVND (reference sequence). The V segment lost 8 bases and the J segment 7 bases; nucleotides outside the gene matches: 4. The CDR3 has 13 residues. The CDR3 reads CASVAGGPNEQFF. The CDR3 region has the DNA TGTGCCAGTGTAGCGGGAGGGCCGAATGAGCAGTTCTTC.

The chain couples TRBV2 to TRBJ2-7; 8 nucleotides match TRBD2. With 0 bases clipped from V and 0 bases from J, the junction kept 13 bases outside the gene matches. This CDR3 is 19 amino acids long. The germline CDR1 and CDR2 sequences are SNHLY and FYNNEI. CDR3 coding DNA: TGTGCCAGCAGTGAAGCGCCCCGGCCGACGGGAGGGAGCTCCTACGAGCAGTACTTC. It is translated as CASSEAPRPTGGSSYEQYF.

The chain recombines TRBV4-1 with TRBJ1-2, with D tentatively TRBD1 (5 bases). From germline, CDR1 is MGHRA and CDR2 YSYEKL. The CDR3 is made up of 14 amino acids. V dropped 0 bases and J dropped 5 bases, with 10 bases sitting between them. In DNA form, the CDR3 reads TGCGCCAGCAGCCAAGATGGGGCTTTATATGGCTACACCTTC. Amino acid sequence: CASSQDGALYGYTF.

The chain uses TRBV30 and TRBJ2-3, with unresolved D. This CDR3 spans 12 amino acids. Germline-derived CDR1 and CDR2 are GTSNPN and SVGIG (reference sequence). V was clipped by 3 bases and J by 2 bases, with 6 bases between them. CDR3 sequence (DNA): TGTGCCTGGAGGAGCGCCACAGATACGCAGTATTTT. Protein product: CAWRSATDTQYF.

The chain employs TRBV4-2 and TRBJ2-1; D gene uncertain. Germline CDR1 and CDR2: LGHNA and YNFKEQ. The CDR3 is made up of 15 amino acids. Trimming removed 1 base at V and 3 bases at J, with 10 bases between. The CDR3 reads CASSQARNYYNEQFF. The CDR3 DNA reads TGTGCCAGCAGCCAAGCGCGGAACTACTACAATGAGCAGTTCTTC.

The chain links TRBV18 to TRBJ2-1, with D possibly TRBD1 on 6 matching bases. This CDR3 has 13 amino acids. Per germline, CDR1 KGHSH and CDR2 LQKENI. Trimming took off 4 bases at V and 9 bases at J, with 13 bases between the two ends. The CDR3 region is CASSQKVGGEQFF. The CDR3 DNA reads TGTGCCAGCTCACAAAAAGTAGGGGGTGAGCAGTTCTTC. Filled out from reference TRBV18 and TRBJ2-1, the complete variable domain reads NAGVMQNPRHLVRRRGQEARLRCSPMKGHSHVYWYRQLPEEGLKFMVYLQKENIIDESGMPKERFSAEFPKEGPSILRIQQVVRGDSAAYFCASSQKVGGEQFFGPGTRLTVL.

V usage is TRBV27 and J usage is TRBJ1-2, with D possibly being TRBD1 (6 bases). Trimming left V 6 bases short and J 4 bases short, with 15 bases between. CDR1 MNHEY and CDR2 SMNVEV come from the germline V gene (reference sequence). The CDR3 has 14 amino acids. The CDR3: CASRTRDNLYGYTF. DNA of the CDR3: TGTGCCAGCAGAACCCGGGACAACCTCTATGGCTACACCTTC.